This TCR beta chain originates from a study of regulatory dendritic cells for organ transplantation. On the study more broadly: Monocytes received vitamin D3 on days 0 and 4, IL-10 on day 4. On day 6, the dendritic cells were exposed to LPS. Study outcomes and limitations: Resting memory CD8+ T cells held the most alloreactive clonotypes. Regulatory dendritic cells appeared to expand memory CD8+ clones less than mature ones.

CFSE-labeled sorted T cells met regulatory or mature dendritic cells for 4 to 6 days. Using immunoSEQ multiplex PCR, the repertoire was profiled, and TCRdb retains in-frame clones only, with some absent. Seen here are under 9,000 clones, roughly 67% observed once, and the top ten hold approximately 3.7%. The V end was cut by 7 bases, the J end by 3 bases, with 13 bases between. This CDR3 is built from 13 residues. In germline, CDR1 is LGHNT, CDR2 FRNRAP. The count of this clone is one. The antigen is undetermined. The specimen sequenced was memory CD4+ T cells from blood cultured with dendritic cells. Subset meaning: CD45RO+ memory T cells. This clonotype was obtained from a human donor in good health. The chain uses TRBV12-5 and TRBJ2-7; maybe TRBD1 (5 bases). CDR3: CASELDTNYEQYF. CDR3 coding DNA: TGTGCTAGTGAATTGGACACCAACTACGAGCAGTACTTC.